This T cell receptor beta chain was documented in a study of T cell repertoires in cytomegalovirus infection. Germline V gene lookup returns CDR1 SEHNR and CDR2 FQNEAQ (reference sequence). The CDR3 runs 15 residues. The V end lost 1 base, the J end lost 4 bases, and 14 bases lay between the germline ends. Each CDR3 protein gets one entry after TCRdb re-called the reads with MiXCR. Of approximately 910,000 distinct CDR3 sequences detected, around 29% appear once; the ten largest clones hold over 12%. The table lists this clonotype with a few counts. Its antigen is not identified. General study points: HLA-C-restricted CMV clonotypes gave the most frequent clonotype in two of eight donors. There were carriers of CMV plus the relevant HLA, and cumulative public TCR beta family frequency identified them.

The clonotype comes from a human donor in good health (CMV status not recorded). Some clones in this sample may be carry-over from other donors' samples. The chain combines TRBV7-9 with TRBJ2-7, with D possibly TRBD1 on 6 matching bases. Sequenced here: cultured CD8+ T cells from PBMCs, sampled from culture after CMV antigen stimulation. DNA for the CDR3: TGTGCCAGCAGCTTAGGGCAGGGGAAGGCATACGAGCAGTACTTC. It is translated as CASSLGQGKAYEQYF.